This TCR beta chain was retrieved from a study of T cells in Graves' hyperthyroidism and ophthalmopathy. Study context: Peripheral blood samples were taken at initial diagnosis, prior to any treatment.

This clonotype was detected many times. Deletions cut 4 bases from V and 4 bases from J, with 10 bases between. The CDR3 loop spans 13 amino acids. Germline loops: CDR1 SGHAT, CDR2 FQNNGV. The source material, RNA transcripts, was used to amplify TCR beta CDR3 regions. Researchers ran a first-round RT-PCR on the TCR CDR3 using the HTBI primer set. TCRdb analysed the multiplex PCR reads with MiXCR anew, one entry per CDR3 protein. This table holds 400,000 to 600,000 distinct CDR3 sequences, more than 20% found once. Among the patients, aged 18 to 65, hyperthyroidism was newly diagnosed and had lasted under 2 months.

The sample comprised blood. The chain combines TRBV11-2 with TRBJ1-1; tentatively, D is TRBD1 (6 bases). The sequence came from a man between 18 and 35 years old with Graves' hyperthyroidism. CDR3 sequence (DNA): TGTGCCAGCAGCTCAGGGGATGGCACTGAAGCTTTCTTT. Residues: CASSSGDGTEAFF.